A selection of T cell receptor beta chains follows, all from one sample in a study of OX40 agonist ivuxolimab in advanced cancers. This table comes from immunoSEQ multiplex PCR, and its TCRdb copy is limited to in-frame clones, with some not included. The sample has more than 95,000 clones, about 87% seen once; the top ten hold roughly 0.8%. Sequences were derived from CD4+ or CD8+ T cells sorted from blood, sampled in a trial of the OX40 agonist ivuxolimab. These receptors came from an adult with an advanced solid tumor such as melanoma, head and neck, liver or kidney cancer. The CDR3 runs from the conserved cysteine through the conserved F or W.

J gene: TRBJ2-3
V gene: TRBV6-5
CDR3 protein: CASTQQGPRDTQYF

J gene: TRBJ2-3
V gene: TRBV7-2
CDR3 protein: CASSGRGSISTDTQYF

J gene: TRBJ2-3
V gene: TRBV9
CDR3 protein: CASSVGSGATDTQYF

J gene: TRBJ1-4
V gene: TRBV4-3
CDR3 protein: CASSQDPTGVNEKLFF

J gene: TRBJ1-1
V gene: TRBV30
CDR3 protein: CAWVGVGLTEAFF

J gene: TRBJ2-2
V gene: TRBV7-8
CDR3 protein: CASSFGALAAGELFF

J gene: TRBJ1-2
V gene: TRBV18
CDR3 protein: CASSRQGGEGYTF

J gene: TRBJ2-5
V gene: TRBV11-2
CDR3 protein: CASSTPTAQGGYF

J gene: TRBJ1-4
V gene: TRBV9
CDR3 protein: CASSVDNRPNEKLFF

J gene: TRBJ1-1
V gene: TRBV11-2
CDR3 protein: CASSSTDNTEAFF

J gene: TRBJ1-1
V gene: TRBV11-2
CDR3 protein: CASRSGVAGEAFF

J gene: TRBJ1-2
V gene: TRBV5-1
CDR3 protein: CASSPGQGANYGYTF

J gene: TRBJ2-2
V gene: TRBV28
CDR3 protein: CASRGAWGAGTGELFF

J gene: TRBJ2-3
V gene: TRBV7-9
CDR3 protein: CASSGGWGTDTQYF

J gene: TRBJ2-1
V gene: TRBV11-1
CDR3 protein: CASSLGLEAEQFF

J gene: TRBJ1-5
V gene: TRBV7-6
CDR3 protein: CASSFRGAGQPQHF

J gene: TRBJ1-2
V gene: TRBV28
CDR3 protein: CASSPAQITYGYTF

J gene: TRBJ2-3
V gene: TRBV28
CDR3 protein: CASRLSGGGADTQYF

J gene: TRBJ1-2
V gene: TRBV5-1
CDR3 protein: CASSLPGSIYGYTF

J gene: TRBJ1-6
V gene: TRBV30
CDR3 protein: CARKEGQGPWDSPLHF

J gene: TRBJ1-2
V gene: TRBV13
CDR3 protein: CASTPDRNYGYTF

J gene: TRBJ1-3
V gene: TRBV2
CDR3 protein: CASSGTGAGYSGNTIYF

J gene: TRBJ1-4
V gene: TRBV6-5
CDR3 protein: CASSEQGRGNEKLFF

J gene: TRBJ1-2
V gene: TRBV7-2
CDR3 protein: CASSLGQGANYGYTF

J gene: TRBJ2-7
V gene: TRBV6-5
CDR3 protein: CASSYERQGREQYF

J gene: TRBJ2-5
V gene: TRBV28
CDR3 protein: CASSLQGAGDETQYF

J gene: TRBJ2-5
V gene: TRBV11-3
CDR3 protein: CASSLGVQGRQETQYF

J gene: TRBJ2-5
V gene: TRBV13
CDR3 protein: CASSPRIQETQYF

J gene: TRBJ2-7
V gene: TRBV19
CDR3 protein: CASSMPGQGAREQYF

J gene: TRBJ1-4
V gene: TRBV6-6
CDR3 protein: CASPRSAGGNEKLFF

J gene: TRBJ1-1
V gene: TRBV7-2
CDR3 protein: CASSPLGVEAFF

J gene: TRBJ1-1
V gene: TRBV29-1
CDR3 protein: CSVSQNTEAFF

J gene: TRBJ2-5
V gene: TRBV29-1
CDR3 protein: CSVGSGHKQETQYF

J gene: TRBJ1-6
V gene: TRBV10-3
CDR3 protein: CAISETSSYNSPLHF

J gene: TRBJ1-5
V gene: TRBV5-3
CDR3 protein: CARSLMGRSNQPQHF

J gene: TRBJ2-6
V gene: TRBV9
CDR3 protein: CASSVEAGANVLTF

J gene: TRBJ1-1
V gene: TRBV14
CDR3 protein: CASSPQARVAFF

J gene: TRBJ1-5
V gene: TRBV28
CDR3 protein: CASSPGANQPQHF

J gene: TRBJ2-3
V gene: TRBV7-9
CDR3 protein: CASSLGLAVPITQYF

J gene: TRBJ2-4
V gene: TRBV6-6
CDR3 protein: CASRDRGLLAKNIQYF

J gene: TRBJ2-7
V gene: TRBV10-3
CDR3 protein: CAISSGQGALEQYF

J gene: TRBJ2-1
V gene: TRBV7-2
CDR3 protein: CASSSGLASNEQFF

J gene: TRBJ1-1
V gene: TRBV29-1
CDR3 protein: CSVEDHRGRTEAFF

J gene: TRBJ2-5
V gene: TRBV9
CDR3 protein: CASSVSTGTQETQYF

J gene: TRBJ2-5
V gene: TRBV6-6
CDR3 protein: CASRQTWTGQETQYF

J gene: TRBJ1-2
V gene: TRBV6-1
CDR3 protein: CASSEMRTNYGYTF

J gene: TRBJ1-2
V gene: TRBV6-5
CDR3 protein: CASSYTQGYGYTF

J gene: TRBJ2-5
V gene: TRBV19
CDR3 protein: CASSADRAGETQYF

J gene: TRBJ2-5
V gene: TRBV10-3
CDR3 protein: CAISESSGGQETQYF

J gene: TRBJ2-1
V gene: TRBV18
CDR3 protein: CASSPAGAYNEQFF

J gene: TRBJ1-2
V gene: TRBV5-4
CDR3 protein: CASSHASGQNYGYTF

J gene: TRBJ1-1
V gene: TRBV5-1
CDR3 protein: CASSFFRDTFTEAFF

J gene: TRBJ1-2
V gene: TRBV19
CDR3 protein: CASNTDRGLYGYTF

J gene: TRBJ2-5
V gene: TRBV27
CDR3 protein: CASSPRRGRETQYF

J gene: TRBJ2-3
V gene: TRBV5-8
CDR3 protein: CASSTGQTNTDTQYF

J gene: TRBJ1-4
V gene: TRBV7-2
CDR3 protein: CASSPAWDSYEKLFF

J gene: TRBJ2-5
V gene: TRBV28
CDR3 protein: CASSLSQGLGYF

J gene: TRBJ2-5
V gene: TRBV5-6
CDR3 protein: CASSQPPGTSSKETQYF

J gene: TRBJ1-5
V gene: TRBV9
CDR3 protein: CASSGHPSNQPQHF

J gene: TRBJ2-5
V gene: TRBV7-9
CDR3 protein: CASSSQETQYF